The rows below give T cell receptor beta chains drawn from one sample of a study of OX40 agonist ivuxolimab in advanced cancers. Profiled with immunoSEQ multiplex PCR; TCRdb holds only in-frame clones, not every one. The table has tens of thousands of clones, roughly nine tenths seen once. This specimen consisted of CD4+ or CD8+ T cells sorted from blood, obtained in a trial of the OX40 agonist ivuxolimab. The source is an adult with an advanced solid tumor such as melanoma, head and neck, liver or kidney cancer. Each CDR3 is given with its conserved first and last residue. A D gene is named only where the DNA matches it firmly. The size field is filled for only some rows; it gives once, few, many or a size class.

D gene,clone size,J gene,V gene,CDR3 DNA,CDR3 protein
TRBD1,.,TRBJ2-7,TRBV11-2,TGTGCCAGCAGCCTCCATGCTAACAGGGGTTCCTACGAGCAGTACTTC,CASSLHANRGSYEQYF
TRBD1,few,TRBJ1-1,TRBV9,TGTGCCAGCAGGGGGACAGTCAACACTGAAGCTTTCTTT,CASRGTVNTEAFF
.,.,TRBJ1-1,TRBV29-1,TGCAGCGTTGAAGAGCAGGGGCTGAGCACTGAAGCTTTCTTT,CSVEEQGLSTEAFF
TRBD1,.,TRBJ2-2,TRBV28,TGTGCCAGCAGTTCCTGGGGACAGGGGGCAACCGGGGAGCTGTTTTTT,CASSSWGQGATGELFF
.,.,TRBJ2-5,TRBV4-2,TGTGCCAGCAGCCAAGATAGGCTCACGGGGACCTCCGGGGGGACCCAGTACTTC,CASSQDRLTGTSGGTQYF
TRBD1,.,TRBJ1-2,TRBV11-3,TGTGCCAGCAGCGGGGCCCCGACAGGGGCTGGCTACACCTTC,CASSGAPTGAGYTF
TRBD1,.,TRBJ1-2,TRBV18,TGTGCCAGCTCGCCGGGACAGGGGCCGGCAGAAGGGGGCTACACCTTC,CASSPGQGPAEGGYTF
.,.,TRBJ2-5,TRBV28,TGTGCCAGCAGTGGCCCCCGTAGCGGTCAAGAGACCCAGTACTTC,CASSGPRSGQETQYF
.,.,TRBJ1-1,TRBV10-3,TGTGCCATCAGTGCGGGGGGGAGCTGGATCATGAACACTGAAGCTTTCTTT,CAISAGGSWIMNTEAFF
.,.,TRBJ2-4,TRBV19,TGTGCCAGTAGTATAGATCTAGGAGGGACCCCTCAGTACTTC,CASSIDLGGTPQYF
.,.,TRBJ1-5,TRBV15,TGTGCCACCAGCAGAGACAGGACCGTCCCCCAGCATTTT,CATSRDRTVPQHF
TRBD2,.,TRBJ2-1,TRBV11-3,TGTGCCAGCAGCCCACGGACTAGCAGGGGTGGGGATGAGCAGTTCTTC,CASSPRTSRGGDEQFF
.,.,TRBJ2-1,TRBV28,TGTGCCAGCTCAACCACCGGGGGGCACCACGGTGAGCAGTTCTTC,CASSTTGGHHGEQFF
.,.,TRBJ2-2,TRBV13,TGTGCCAGCAGCTTGCGGGGCTACAGCCAGTCCGGGGAGCTGTTTTTT,CASSLRGYSQSGELFF
.,.,TRBJ2-3,TRBV6-1,TGTGCCGGGCACACTTCACAGGGTGCAGATACGCAGTATTTT,CAGHTSQGADTQYF
TRBD2,.,TRBJ2-1,TRBV9,TGTGCCAGCAGCCCCCGACTAGCGGGGGCCTACAATGAGCAGTTCTTC,CASSPRLAGAYNEQFF
.,.,TRBJ2-7,TRBV19,TGTGCCAGTAGTCTCCCCGGGTCCTACGAGCAGTACTTC,CASSLPGSYEQYF
TRBD1,few,TRBJ1-1,TRBV7-2,TGTGCCAGCCAACAGGGGATCGGGGGGGGCACTGAAGCTTTCTTT,CASQQGIGGGTEAFF
TRBD1,.,TRBJ2-7,TRBV2,TGTGCCAGCATCTCCGACAGGGTAACATCCTACGAGCAGTACTTC,CASISDRVTSYEQYF
TRBD1,.,TRBJ2-4,TRBV28,TGTGCCGGAATGACAGGGAACATTCAGTACTTC,CAGMTGNIQYF
TRBD2,.,TRBJ2-1,TRBV7-7,TGTGCCAGCAGCTTATCTGGGGAGGGTGAGCAGTTCTTC,CASSLSGEGEQFF
TRBD1,.,TRBJ1-1,TRBV15,TGTGCCACCAGCAGAATTACAGGGGTCACTGAAGCTTTCTTT,CATSRITGVTEAFF
TRBD2,.,TRBJ2-1,TRBV11-3,TGTGCCAGCGGGGGGCGGCCGGGAGGGCGGGACAATGAGCAGTTCTTC,CASGGRPGGRDNEQFF
.,.,TRBJ2-7,TRBV18,TGTGCCAGCTCACCACGCGGGATCTCCACAAGCTCCTACGAGCAGTACTTC,CASSPRGISTSSYEQYF
.,.,TRBJ1-4,TRBV7-6,TGTGCCAGCAGCAGGGGCGGGCATGAAAAACTGTTTTTT,CASSRGGHEKLFF
.,.,TRBJ2-7,TRBV28,TGTGCCAGCAGTTTAGCCTACGAGCAGTACTTC,CASSLAYEQYF
TRBD1,.,TRBJ2-7,TRBV7-2,TGTGCCAGCAGCCCCCGCTGGCGGGACAGGGGCCCCTACGAGCAGTACTTC,CASSPRWRDRGPYEQYF
.,.,TRBJ1-3,TRBV28,TGTGCCAGCAGAACAGGGCGCTCTGGAAACACCATATATTTT,CASRTGRSGNTIYF
.,.,TRBJ2-3,TRBV9,TGTGCCAGCAGCGTGGGTGATACGCAGTATTTT,CASSVGDTQYF
TRBD1,.,TRBJ1-5,TRBV6-6,TGTGCCAGCAGTTACCCAGGGGGCGCGAATCAGCCCCAGCATTTT,CASSYPGGANQPQHF
.,.,TRBJ1-1,TRBV28,TGTGCCAGTAAAACTAAACAGCTTGGAGCTTTCTTT,CASKTKQLGAFF
.,once,TRBJ1-4,TRBV28,TGTGCCACCAGAGGGGGACGCGCTAATGAAAAACTGTTTTTT,CATRGGRANEKLFF
.,.,TRBJ1-6,TRBV28,TGTGCCAGCAGAACTACAGATGGGGCCAATTCACCCCTCCACTTT,CASRTTDGANSPLHF
.,.,TRBJ2-1,TRBV5-1,TGCGCCAGCAGCTTGGCCAGCGGCCTCTCCTACAATGAGCAGTTCTTC,CASSLASGLSYNEQFF
TRBD2,few,TRBJ2-3,TRBV5-4,TGTGCCAGCAGCTTTCTAGCGGGATCCACAGATACGCAGTATTTT,CASSFLAGSTDTQYF
.,.,TRBJ2-1,TRBV7-8,TGTGCCAGCAGCTTAGTTGGCCTGGGGAATGAGCAGTTCTTC,CASSLVGLGNEQFF
TRBD1,few,TRBJ1-5,TRBV28,TGTGCCAGCTGGGACAGGAATCAGCCCCAGCATTTT,CASWDRNQPQHF
TRBD2,few,TRBJ2-7,TRBV7-2,TGTGCCAGCAGCTCGTCAGCGGGAACCTACGAGCAGTACTTC,CASSSSAGTYEQYF
.,.,TRBJ2-2,TRBV28,TGTGCCAGCAGTTTACAGGGAACGAACACCGGGGAGCTGTTTTTT,CASSLQGTNTGELFF
.,.,TRBJ1-6,TRBV19,TGTGCCAGTAGTCAGGGGCCACGTAATTCACCCCTCCACTTT,CASSQGPRNSPLHF
.,.,TRBJ2-3,TRBV6-5,TGTGCCAGCAGTTACTCGGGGGCCACCACGGGGGATACGCAGTATTTT,CASSYSGATTGDTQYF
.,.,TRBJ2-3,TRBV19,TGTGCCAGTAGTCCAGGTCCAGATACGCAGTATTTT,CASSPGPDTQYF
.,.,TRBJ1-5,TRBV19,TGTGCCAGTAGTATGGAACCGGTAGGGCCCCAGCATTTT,CASSMEPVGPQHF
.,.,TRBJ2-1,TRBV11-2,TGTGCCAGCAGCAAGGACTACTCCTACAATGAGCAGTTCTTC,CASSKDYSYNEQFF
TRBD1,.,TRBJ2-1,TRBV11-2,TGTGCCAGCAGCTTATGGGGACAGGGGAATGAGCAGTTCTTC,CASSLWGQGNEQFF
.,few,TRBJ1-5,TRBV28,TGTGCCAGCAGTTCCCTTAACCTTCAGCCCCAGCATTTT,CASSSLNLQPQHF
.,.,TRBJ1-5,TRBV10-3,TGTGCCATCAGTGAAAGTTTCAATCAGCCCCAGCATTTT,CAISESFNQPQHF
TRBD1,.,TRBJ1-2,TRBV7-9,TGTGCCAGCAGCCAGGACAGGGGCAACTATGGCTACACCTTC,CASSQDRGNYGYTF
.,.,TRBJ1-1,TRBV7-9,TGTGCCAGCAGCTTATTATTCCAGGGTGAAGCTTTCTTT,CASSLLFQGEAFF
.,.,TRBJ2-7,TRBV6-6,TGTGCCAGCAGTTACTCAGCCTCCTACGAGCAGTACTTC,CASSYSASYEQYF
.,.,TRBJ2-5,TRBV29-1,TGCAGCGTTGCGGGACGTTTCCAAGAGACCCAGTACTTC,CSVAGRFQETQYF
.,.,TRBJ2-5,TRBV2,TGTGCCAGCAGTGATTCGTACCAAGAGACCCAGTACTTC,CASSDSYQETQYF
TRBD1,.,TRBJ1-1,TRBV28,TGTGCCAGCAGTTTGTCCCAGGGACAGGGCACTGAAGCTTTCTTT,CASSLSQGQGTEAFF
.,.,TRBJ2-7,TRBV11-3,TGTGCCAGCAGCTTAGGGTGGGACACCTCCTACGAGCAGTACTTC,CASSLGWDTSYEQYF
.,.,TRBJ2-2,TRBV7-6,TGTGCCAGCAGCTTTATAGGCCCCGGGGAGCTGTTTTTT,CASSFIGPGELFF
.,.,TRBJ1-4,TRBV7-2,TGTGCCAGCAGCTTAGGCGGGGGAGTGGGTGAAAAACTGTTTTTT,CASSLGGGVGEKLFF
.,.,TRBJ2-3,TRBV10-3,TGTGCCATCAGTCCGTCAACAGCCACAGATACGCAGTATTTT,CAISPSTATDTQYF
.,.,TRBJ1-2,TRBV28,TGTGCCAGCAGCCCCGGCGGTAGTCGGTCTAACTATGGCTACACCTTC,CASSPGGSRSNYGYTF
.,.,TRBJ2-1,TRBV28,TGTGCCAGCAGTTGGGGTCTCAACTACAATGAGCAGTTCTTC,CASSWGLNYNEQFF
.,.,TRBJ2-7,TRBV5-4,TGTGCCAGCAGCTTGGCAGGGGACCATTCCTACGAGCAGTACTTC,CASSLAGDHSYEQYF